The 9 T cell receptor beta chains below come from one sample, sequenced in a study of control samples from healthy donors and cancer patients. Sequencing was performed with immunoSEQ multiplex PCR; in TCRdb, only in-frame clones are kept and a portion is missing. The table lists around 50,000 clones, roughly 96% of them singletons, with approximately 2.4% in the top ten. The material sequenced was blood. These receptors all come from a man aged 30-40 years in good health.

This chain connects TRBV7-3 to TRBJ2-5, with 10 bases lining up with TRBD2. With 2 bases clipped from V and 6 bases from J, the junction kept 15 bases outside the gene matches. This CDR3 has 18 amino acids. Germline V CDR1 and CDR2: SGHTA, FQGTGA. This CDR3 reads CASSLGSAGGPGWKTQYF. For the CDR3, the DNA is TGTGCCAGCAGCTTAGGTTCAGCGGGAGGGCCGGGTTGGAAGACCCAGTACTTC.

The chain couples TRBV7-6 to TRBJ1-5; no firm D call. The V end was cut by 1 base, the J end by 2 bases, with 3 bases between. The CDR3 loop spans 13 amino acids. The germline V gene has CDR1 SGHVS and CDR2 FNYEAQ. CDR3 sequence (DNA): TGTGCCAGCAGCTTAGGTCGCAATCAGCCCCAGCATTTT. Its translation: CASSLGRNQPQHF.

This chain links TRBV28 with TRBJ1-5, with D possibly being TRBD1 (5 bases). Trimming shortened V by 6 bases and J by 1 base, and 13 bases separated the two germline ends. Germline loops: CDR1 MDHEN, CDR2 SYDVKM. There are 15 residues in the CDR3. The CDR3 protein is CASRLLGESNQPQHF. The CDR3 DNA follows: TGTGCCAGCAGGCTTCTGGGGGAGAGCAATCAGCCCCAGCATTTT.

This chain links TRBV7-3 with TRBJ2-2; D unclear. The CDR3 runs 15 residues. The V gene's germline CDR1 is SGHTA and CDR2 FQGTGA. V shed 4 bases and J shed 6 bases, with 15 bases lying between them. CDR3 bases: TGTGCCAGCAGCTCGAGAGGTAGTAGCTCCGGGGAGCTGTTTTTT. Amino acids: CASSSRGSSSGELFF.

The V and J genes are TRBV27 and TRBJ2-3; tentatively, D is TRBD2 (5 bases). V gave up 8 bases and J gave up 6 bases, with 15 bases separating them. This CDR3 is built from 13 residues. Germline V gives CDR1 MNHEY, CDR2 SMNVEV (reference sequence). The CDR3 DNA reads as TGTGCCAGCTCCCTTTCGGAGGCCGATACGCAGTATTTT. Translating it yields CASSLSEADTQYF.

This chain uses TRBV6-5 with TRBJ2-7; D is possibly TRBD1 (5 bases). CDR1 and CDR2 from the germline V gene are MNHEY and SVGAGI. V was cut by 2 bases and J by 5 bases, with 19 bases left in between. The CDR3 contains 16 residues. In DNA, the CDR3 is TGTGCCAGCAGTTACGAGTGGACACTTCTATACAACGAGCAGTACTTC. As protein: CASSYEWTLLYNEQYF.

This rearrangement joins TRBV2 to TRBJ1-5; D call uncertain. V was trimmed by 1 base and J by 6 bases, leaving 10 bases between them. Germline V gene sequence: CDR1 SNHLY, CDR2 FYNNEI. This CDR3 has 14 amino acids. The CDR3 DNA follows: TGTGCCAGCAGTGAAGAAAGTCAAGGTCAGCCCCAGCATTTT. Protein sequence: CASSEESQGQPQHF. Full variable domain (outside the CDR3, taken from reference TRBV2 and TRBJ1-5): EPEVTQTPSHQVTQMGQEVILRCVPISNHLYFYWYRQILGQKVEFLVSFYNNEISEKSEIFDDQFSVERPDGSNFTLKIRSTKLEDSAMYFCASSEESQGQPQHFGDGTRLSIL.

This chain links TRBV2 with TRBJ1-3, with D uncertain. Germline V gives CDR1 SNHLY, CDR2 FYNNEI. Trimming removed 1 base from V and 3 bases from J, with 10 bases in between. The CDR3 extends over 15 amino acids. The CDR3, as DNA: TGTGCCAGCAGTGAAGGGAGGACGCATGGAAACACCATATATTTT. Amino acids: CASSEGRTHGNTIYF.

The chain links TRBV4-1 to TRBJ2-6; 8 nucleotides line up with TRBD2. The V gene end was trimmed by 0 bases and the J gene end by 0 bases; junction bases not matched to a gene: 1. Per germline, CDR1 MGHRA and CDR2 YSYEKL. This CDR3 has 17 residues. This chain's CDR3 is CASSQDGTSSGANVLTF. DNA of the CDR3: TGCGCCAGCAGCCAAGATGGGACTAGCTCTGGGGCCAACGTCCTGACTTTC.